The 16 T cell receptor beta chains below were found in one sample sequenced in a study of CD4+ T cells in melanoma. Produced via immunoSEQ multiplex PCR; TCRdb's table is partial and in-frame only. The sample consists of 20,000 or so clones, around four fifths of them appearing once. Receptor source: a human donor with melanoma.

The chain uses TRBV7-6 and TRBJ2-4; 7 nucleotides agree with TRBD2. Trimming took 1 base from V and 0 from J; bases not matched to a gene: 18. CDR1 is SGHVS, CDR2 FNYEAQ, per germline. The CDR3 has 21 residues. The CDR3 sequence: CASSLGGGTDSGGLAKNIQYF. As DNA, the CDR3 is TGTGCCAGCAGCTTAGGGGGCGGCACAGATTCGGGAGGTCTAGCCAAAAACATTCAGTACTTC.

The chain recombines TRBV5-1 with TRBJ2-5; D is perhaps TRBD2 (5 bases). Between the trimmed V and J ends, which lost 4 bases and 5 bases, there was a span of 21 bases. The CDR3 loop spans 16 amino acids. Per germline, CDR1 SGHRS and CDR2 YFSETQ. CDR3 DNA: TGCGCCAGCAGCAATTCCGGGGTCCGAGAAAGGGAGACCCAGTACTTC. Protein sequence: CASSNSGVRERETQYF.

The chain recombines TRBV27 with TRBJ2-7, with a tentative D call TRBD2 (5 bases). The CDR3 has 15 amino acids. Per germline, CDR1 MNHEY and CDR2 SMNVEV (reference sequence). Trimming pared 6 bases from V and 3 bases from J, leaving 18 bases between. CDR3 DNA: TGTGCCAGCAGGGCCCGGGGTCAGAGATTCTACGAGCAGTACTTC. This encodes CASRARGQRFYEQYF.

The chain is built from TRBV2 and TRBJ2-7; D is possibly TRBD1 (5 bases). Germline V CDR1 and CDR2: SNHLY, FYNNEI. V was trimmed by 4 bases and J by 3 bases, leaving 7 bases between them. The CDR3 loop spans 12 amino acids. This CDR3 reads CASSADSYEQYF. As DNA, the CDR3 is TGTGCCAGCAGTGCCGACAGCTACGAGCAGTACTTC.

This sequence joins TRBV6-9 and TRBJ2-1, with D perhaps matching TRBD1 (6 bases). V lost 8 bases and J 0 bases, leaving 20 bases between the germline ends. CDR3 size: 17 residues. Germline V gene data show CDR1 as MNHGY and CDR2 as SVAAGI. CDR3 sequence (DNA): TGTGCCAGCTCTGACGAGAGGTGGGGGCCCTCCTACAATGAGCAGTTCTTC. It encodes CASSDERWGPSYNEQFF.

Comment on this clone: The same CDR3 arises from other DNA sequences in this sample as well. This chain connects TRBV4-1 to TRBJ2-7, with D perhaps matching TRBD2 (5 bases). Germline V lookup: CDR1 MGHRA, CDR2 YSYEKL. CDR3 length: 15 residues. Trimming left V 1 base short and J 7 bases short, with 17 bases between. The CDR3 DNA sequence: TGCGCCAGCAGCCAAGTGATCGGCATGGAGGATGAGCAGTACTTC. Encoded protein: CASSQVIGMEDEQYF.

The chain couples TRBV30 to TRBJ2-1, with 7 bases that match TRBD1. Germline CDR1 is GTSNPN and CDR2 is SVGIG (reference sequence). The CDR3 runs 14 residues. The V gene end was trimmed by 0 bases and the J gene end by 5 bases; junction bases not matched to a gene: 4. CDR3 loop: CAWSVDRRHNEQFF. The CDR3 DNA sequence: TGTGCCTGGAGTGTGGACAGGCGGCACAATGAGCAGTTCTTC.

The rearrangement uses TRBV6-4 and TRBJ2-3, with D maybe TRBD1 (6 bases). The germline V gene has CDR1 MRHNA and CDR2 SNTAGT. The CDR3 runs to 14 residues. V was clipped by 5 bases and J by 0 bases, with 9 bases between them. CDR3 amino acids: CASSLGASTDTQYF. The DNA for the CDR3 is TGTGCCAGCAGTCTGGGGGCAAGCACAGATACGCAGTATTTT.

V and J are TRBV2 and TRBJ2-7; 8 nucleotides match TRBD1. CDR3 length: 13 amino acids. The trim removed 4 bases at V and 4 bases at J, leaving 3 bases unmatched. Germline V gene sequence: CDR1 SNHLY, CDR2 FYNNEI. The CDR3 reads CASSGGQAYEQYF. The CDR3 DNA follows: TGTGCCAGCAGTGGGGGACAGGCTTACGAGCAGTACTTC.

The CDR3 sequence: CASSVAVNTEAFF. The CDR3 region has the DNA TGTGCCAGCAGCGTAGCGGTGAACACTGAAGCTTTCTTT. The rearrangement joins TRBV9 to TRBJ1-1; D is uncertain. The V end lost 0 bases, the J end lost 0 bases, and 3 bases lay between the germline ends. This CDR3 is built from 13 residues. The V gene's germline CDR1 is SGDLS and CDR2 YYNGEE.

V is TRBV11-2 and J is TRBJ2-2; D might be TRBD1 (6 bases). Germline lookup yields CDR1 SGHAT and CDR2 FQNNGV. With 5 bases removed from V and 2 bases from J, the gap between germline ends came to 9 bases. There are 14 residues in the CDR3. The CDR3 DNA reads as TGTGCCAGCAGCCGCAGGGGAAACACCGGGGAGCTGTTTTTT. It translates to CASSRRGNTGELFF.

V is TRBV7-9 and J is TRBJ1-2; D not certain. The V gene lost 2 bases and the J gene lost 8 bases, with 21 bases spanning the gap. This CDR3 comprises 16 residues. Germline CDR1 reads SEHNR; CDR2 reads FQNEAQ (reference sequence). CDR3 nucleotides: TGTGCCAGCAGCTTATCGTCGACAACCCCCCGGGTCGGCTACACCTTC. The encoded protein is CASSLSSTTPRVGYTF.

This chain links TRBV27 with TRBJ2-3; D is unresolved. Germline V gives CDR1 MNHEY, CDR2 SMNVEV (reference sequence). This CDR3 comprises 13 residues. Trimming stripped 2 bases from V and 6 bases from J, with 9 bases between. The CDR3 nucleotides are TGTGCCAGCAGTTTAAGTTTGGGTGATACGCAGTATTTT. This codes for CASSLSLGDTQYF.

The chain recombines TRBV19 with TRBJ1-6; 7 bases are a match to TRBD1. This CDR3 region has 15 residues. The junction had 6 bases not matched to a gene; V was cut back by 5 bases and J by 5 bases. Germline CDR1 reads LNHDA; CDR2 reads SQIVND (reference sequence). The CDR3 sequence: CASSWDSEHNSPLHF. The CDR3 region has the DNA TGTGCCAGTAGTTGGGACAGTGAACATAATTCACCCCTCCACTTT.

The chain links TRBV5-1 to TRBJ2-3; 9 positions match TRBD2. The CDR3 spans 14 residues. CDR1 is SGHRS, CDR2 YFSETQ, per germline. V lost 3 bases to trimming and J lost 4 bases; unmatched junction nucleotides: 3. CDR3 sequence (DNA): TGCGCCAGCAGCTCTGGGACTAGCTCAGATACGCAGTATTTT. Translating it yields CASSSGTSSDTQYF.

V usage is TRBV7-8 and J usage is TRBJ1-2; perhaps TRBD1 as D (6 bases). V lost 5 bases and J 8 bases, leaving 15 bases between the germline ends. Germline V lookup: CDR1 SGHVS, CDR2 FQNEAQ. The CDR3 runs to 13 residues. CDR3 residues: CASSHWGGDGYTF. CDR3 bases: TGTGCCAGCAGCCATTGGGGGGGCGACGGCTACACCTTC.